The TCR beta chain described here comes from a study of T cells in Graves' hyperthyroidism and ophthalmopathy. Study-wide results and caveats: In the blood, most expanded thyroid clonotypes above 0.001 appeared as well.

RNA transcripts gave rise to amplified TCR beta CDR3 regions. The TCR CDR3 was amplified in a first-round RT-PCR using the HTBI primer set. TCRdb analysed the multiplex PCR reads with MiXCR anew, one entry per CDR3 protein. Seen here are under 400,000 distinct CDR3 sequences, just under 25% observed once, and the top ten hold around 79%. Comment on this clonotype: Its antigen is unknown.

Germline CDR1 reads MNHEY; CDR2 reads SVGAGI. Trimming cost V 1 base and J 6 bases, with 15 bases left between them. The CDR3 contains 16 residues. The specimen was blood. The chain employs TRBV6-5 and TRBJ2-2; no clear D. The sequence derives from a man aged 50-59 years with Graves' hyperthyroidism. The CDR3 here is CASSYLLLYNPGELFF. CDR3 bases: TGTGCCAGCAGTTACTTACTTTTGTATAATCCCGGGGAGCTGTTTTTT.